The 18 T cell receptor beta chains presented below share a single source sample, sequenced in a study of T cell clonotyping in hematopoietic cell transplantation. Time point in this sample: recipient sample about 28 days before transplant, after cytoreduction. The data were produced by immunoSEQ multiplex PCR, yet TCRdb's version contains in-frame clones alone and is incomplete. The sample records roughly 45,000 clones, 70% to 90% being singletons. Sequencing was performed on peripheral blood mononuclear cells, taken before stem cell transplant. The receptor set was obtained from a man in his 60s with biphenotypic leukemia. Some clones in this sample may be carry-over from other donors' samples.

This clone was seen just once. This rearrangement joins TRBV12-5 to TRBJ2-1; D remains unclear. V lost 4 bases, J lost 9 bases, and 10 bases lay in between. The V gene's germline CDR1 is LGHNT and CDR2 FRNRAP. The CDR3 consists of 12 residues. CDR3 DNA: TGTGCTAGTGGTTCGCGTCGAGGTGAGCAGTTCTTC. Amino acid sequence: CASGSRRGEQFF.

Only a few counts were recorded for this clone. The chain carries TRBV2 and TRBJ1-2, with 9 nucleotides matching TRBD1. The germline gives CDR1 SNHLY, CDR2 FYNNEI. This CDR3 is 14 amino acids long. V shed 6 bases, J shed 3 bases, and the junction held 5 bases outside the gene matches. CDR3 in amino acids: CASRGGQGDYGYTF. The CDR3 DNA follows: TGTGCCAGCAGGGGGGGACAGGGAGACTATGGCTACACCTTC.

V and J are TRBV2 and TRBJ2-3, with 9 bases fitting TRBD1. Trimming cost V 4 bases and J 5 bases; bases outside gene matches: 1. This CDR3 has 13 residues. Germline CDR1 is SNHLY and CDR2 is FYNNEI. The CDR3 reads CASSATGGDTQYF. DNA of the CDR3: TGTGCCAGCAGTGCGACAGGGGGAGATACGCAGTATTTT.

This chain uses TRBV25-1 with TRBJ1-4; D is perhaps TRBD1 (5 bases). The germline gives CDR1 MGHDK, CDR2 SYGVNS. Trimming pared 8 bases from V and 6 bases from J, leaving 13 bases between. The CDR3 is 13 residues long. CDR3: CASHDSADEKLFF. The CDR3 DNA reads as TGTGCCAGCCATGACAGTGCGGATGAAAAACTGTTTTTT.

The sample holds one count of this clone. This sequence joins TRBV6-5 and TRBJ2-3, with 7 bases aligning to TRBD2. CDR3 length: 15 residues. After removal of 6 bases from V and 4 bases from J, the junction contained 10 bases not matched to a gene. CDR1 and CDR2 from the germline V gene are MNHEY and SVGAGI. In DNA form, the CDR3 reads TGTGCCAGCAGCTTCGAGCGGGGTGGGGCAGATACGCAGTATTTT. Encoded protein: CASSFERGGADTQYF.

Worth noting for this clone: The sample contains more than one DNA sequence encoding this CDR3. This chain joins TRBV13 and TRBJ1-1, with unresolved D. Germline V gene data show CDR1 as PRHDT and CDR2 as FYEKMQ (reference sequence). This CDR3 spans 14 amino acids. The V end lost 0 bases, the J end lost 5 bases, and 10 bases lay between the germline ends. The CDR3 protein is CASSLGPGRTEAFF. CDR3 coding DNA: TGTGCCAGCAGCTTAGGCCCCGGGCGGACTGAAGCTTTCTTT.

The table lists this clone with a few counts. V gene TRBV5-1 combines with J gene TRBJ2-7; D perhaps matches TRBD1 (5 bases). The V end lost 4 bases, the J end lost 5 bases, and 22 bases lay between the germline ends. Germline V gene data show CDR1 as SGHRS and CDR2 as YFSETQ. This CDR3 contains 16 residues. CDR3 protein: CASSPQGISAYHEQYF. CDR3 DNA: TGCGCCAGCAGCCCGCAGGGAATCAGCGCCTACCACGAGCAGTACTTC.

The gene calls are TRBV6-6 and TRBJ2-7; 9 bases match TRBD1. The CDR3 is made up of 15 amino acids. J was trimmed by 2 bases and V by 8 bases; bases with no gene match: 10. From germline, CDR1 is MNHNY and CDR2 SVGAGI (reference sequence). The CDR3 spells CASLSPGQGPYEQYF. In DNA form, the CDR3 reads TGTGCCAGCCTTTCCCCGGGACAGGGCCCCTACGAGCAGTACTTC.

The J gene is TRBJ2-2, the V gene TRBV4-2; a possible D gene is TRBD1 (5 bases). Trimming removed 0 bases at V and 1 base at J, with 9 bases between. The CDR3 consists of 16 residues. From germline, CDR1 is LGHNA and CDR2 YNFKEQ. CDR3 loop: CASSQDQGGNTGELFF. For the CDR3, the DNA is TGTGCCAGCAGCCAAGATCAGGGCGGGAACACCGGGGAGCTGTTTTTT.

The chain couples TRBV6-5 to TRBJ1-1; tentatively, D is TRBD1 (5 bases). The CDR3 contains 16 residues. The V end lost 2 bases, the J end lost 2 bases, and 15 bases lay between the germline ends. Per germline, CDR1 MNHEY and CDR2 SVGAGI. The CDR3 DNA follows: TGTGCCAGCAGTTACCTCCCTGGACAAATAAACACTGAAGCTTTCTTT. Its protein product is CASSYLPGQINTEAFF.

The CDR3 DNA reads TGCGCCAGCAGCCACCCCCGGGACATCGTGCAGATCCAAAAACTGTTTTTT. It translates to CASSHPRDIVQIQKLFF. The rearrangement links TRBV4-1 to TRBJ1-4; a weak D match, TRBD1 (6 bases). Trimming shortened V by 3 bases and J by 9 bases, and 23 bases separated the two germline ends. The CDR3 sequence is 17 residues long. Germline values: CDR1 MGHRA, CDR2 YSYEKL.

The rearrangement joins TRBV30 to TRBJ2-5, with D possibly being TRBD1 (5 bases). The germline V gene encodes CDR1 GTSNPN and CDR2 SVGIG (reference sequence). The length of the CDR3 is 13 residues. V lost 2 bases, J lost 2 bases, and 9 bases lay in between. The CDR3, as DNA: TGTGCCTGGAGTCGACAGTTTCAAGAGACCCAGTACTTC. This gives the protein CAWSRQFQETQYF. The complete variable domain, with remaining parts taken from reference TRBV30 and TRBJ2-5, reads SQTIHQWPATLVQPVGSPLSLECTVEGTSNPNLYWYRQAAGRGLQLLFYSVGIGQISSEVPQNLSASRPQDRQFILSSKKLLLSDSGFYLCAWSRQFQETQYFGPGTRLLVL.

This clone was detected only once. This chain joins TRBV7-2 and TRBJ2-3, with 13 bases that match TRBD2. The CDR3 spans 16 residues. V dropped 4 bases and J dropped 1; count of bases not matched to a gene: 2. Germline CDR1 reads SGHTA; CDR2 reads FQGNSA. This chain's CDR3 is CASSSGTSGGTDTQYF. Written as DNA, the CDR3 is TGTGCCAGCAGCTCCGGGACTAGCGGGGGCACAGATACGCAGTATTTT. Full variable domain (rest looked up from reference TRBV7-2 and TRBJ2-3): GAGVSQSPSNKVTEKGKDVELRCDPISGHTALYWYRQSLGQGLEFLIYFQGNSAPDKSGLPSDRFSAERTGGSVSTLTIQRTQQEDSAVYLCASSSGTSGGTDTQYFGPGTRLTVL.

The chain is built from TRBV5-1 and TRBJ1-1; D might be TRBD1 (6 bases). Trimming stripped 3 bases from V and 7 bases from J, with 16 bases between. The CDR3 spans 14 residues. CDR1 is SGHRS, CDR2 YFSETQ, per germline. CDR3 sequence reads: CASSSPLGAGEAFF. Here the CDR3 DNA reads TGCGCCAGCAGCTCCCCCCTGGGGGCCGGTGAAGCTTTCTTT.

DNA for the CDR3: TGTGCCAGCAGTTACTCTGGCACTAATGAAAAACTGTTTTTT. Protein: CASSYSGTNEKLFF. This rearrangement joins TRBV6-5 to TRBJ1-4; no clear D. V lost 0 bases and J lost 2, with 4 bases in between. The CDR3 has 14 amino acids. Germline values: CDR1 MNHEY, CDR2 SVGAGI.

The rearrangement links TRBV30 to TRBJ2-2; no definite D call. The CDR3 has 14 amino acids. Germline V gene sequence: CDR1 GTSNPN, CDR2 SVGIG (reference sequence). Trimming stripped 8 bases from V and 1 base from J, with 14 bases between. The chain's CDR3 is CATALTLNTGELFF. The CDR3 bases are TGTGCCACGGCCCTAACGCTGAACACCGGGGAGCTGTTTTTT.

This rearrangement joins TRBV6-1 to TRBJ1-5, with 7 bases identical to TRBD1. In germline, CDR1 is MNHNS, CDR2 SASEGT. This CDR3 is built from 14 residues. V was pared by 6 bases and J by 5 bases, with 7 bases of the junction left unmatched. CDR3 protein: CASRSGGQYQPQHF. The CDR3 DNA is TGTGCCAGCAGATCAGGGGGACAGTATCAGCCCCAGCATTTT.

The CDR3 coding sequence is TGTGCCAGCAGCCCTCCCCGGGGGGACAATGAGCAGTTCTTC. This sequence encodes CASSPPRGDNEQFF. V is TRBV7-9 and J is TRBJ2-1, with TRBD2 matching 7 bases. V was clipped by 5 bases and J by 5 bases; unmatched bases: 6. The CDR3 totals 14 residues. The germline CDR1 and CDR2 sequences are SEHNR and FQNEAQ (reference sequence). The variable domain in full, with the rest retrieved from reference TRBV7-9 and TRBJ2-1, is DTGVSQNPRHKITKRGQNVTFRCDPISEHNRLYWYRQTLGQGPEFLTYFQNEAQLEKSRLLSDRFSAERPKGSFSTLEIQRTEQGDSAMYLCASSPPRGDNEQFFGPGTRLTVL.